The 32 T cell receptor beta chains given below trace back to one sample, sequenced in a study of blood T cell repertoires in COVID-19. Assay used: immunoSEQ multiplex PCR; TCRdb lists only in-frame clones, some missing. This table has about 170,000 clones, around four fifths appearing once. Sequencing input: peripheral blood. These receptors were taken from a woman between 65 and 79 years old who had recovered from COVID-19.

In this sample, this clone turned up once. The gene calls are TRBV4-1 and TRBJ1-1; D uncertain. V lost 4 bases, J lost 7 bases, and 10 bases lay in between. Looked up from germline, CDR1 is MGHRA and CDR2 is YSYEKL. CDR3 size: 12 residues. The CDR3 nucleotides read TGCGCCAGCAGCCGAAACTCGGGTGAAGCTTTCTTT. Translation: CASSRNSGEAFF.

The chain is built from TRBV30 and TRBJ1-4; 7 positions match TRBD1. Germline V gives CDR1 GTSNPN, CDR2 SVGIG (reference sequence). The CDR3 runs to 14 residues. J was trimmed by 2 bases and V by 4 bases; bases with no gene match: 4. The CDR3 region has the DNA TGTGCCTGGACGAACAGGGGCACTAATGAAAAACTGTTTTTT. Amino acids: CAWTNRGTNEKLFF. The full variable domain, in which reference TRBV30 and TRBJ1-4 provide the parts outside the CDR3, is SQTIHQWPATLVQPVGSPLSLECTVEGTSNPNLYWYRQAAGRGLQLLFYSVGIGQISSEVPQNLSASRPQDRQFILSSKKLLLSDSGFYLCAWTNRGTNEKLFFGSGTQLSVL.

The rearrangement links TRBV11-3 to TRBJ2-1; weak D call: TRBD2 (5 bases). Trimming removed 2 bases from V and 5 bases from J, with 13 bases in between. The CDR3 totals 15 residues. CDR1 is SGHNT and CDR2 is YENEEA in the germline V gene. This CDR3 is CASSLRGSANNEQFF. CDR3 nucleotides: TGTGCCAGCAGCTTACGGGGTAGCGCAAACAATGAGCAGTTCTTC. Together with reference TRBV11-3 and TRBJ2-1, the CDR3 gives the full variable domain: EAGVVQSPRYKIIEKKQPVAFWCNPISGHNTLYWYLQNLGQGPELLIRYENEEAVDDSQLPKDRFSAERLKGVDSTLKIQPAELGDSAVYLCASSLRGSANNEQFFGPGTRLTVL.

The chain uses TRBV19 and TRBJ1-5, with no clear D. This CDR3 comprises 17 residues. The germline CDR1 and CDR2 sequences are LNHDA and SQIVND (reference sequence). The V gene lost 0 bases and the J gene lost 0 bases, with 12 bases spanning the gap. In nucleotides, the CDR3 is TGTGCCAGTAGTATAGATCTGGCGGGGTATAGCAATCAGCCCCAGCATTTT. It translates to CASSIDLAGYSNQPQHF. The full variable domain, in which reference TRBV19 and TRBJ1-5 provide the parts outside the CDR3, is DGGITQSPKYLFRKEGQNVTLSCEQNLNHDAMYWYRQDPGQGLRLIYYSQIVNDFQKGDIAEGYSVSREKKESFPLTVTSAQKNPTAFYLCASSIDLAGYSNQPQHFGDGTRLSIL.

V and J are TRBV10-2 and TRBJ2-3; 11 nucleotides line up with TRBD2. This CDR3 has 14 amino acids. V trimming: 5 bases; J trimming: 7 bases; junction bases outside the gene matches: 5. Germline V gene data show CDR1 as WSHSY and CDR2 as SAAADI. The CDR3 is CASSKTSGSYTQYF. The CDR3 DNA sequence: TGCGCCAGCAGTAAAACTAGCGGGAGCTATACGCAGTATTTT.

The chain combines TRBV27 with TRBJ2-1; 11 bases are a match to TRBD2. V was clipped by 7 bases and J by 4 bases; unmatched bases: 3. Germline V gene data show CDR1 as MNHEY and CDR2 as SMNVEV (reference sequence). This CDR3 is built from 14 residues. CDR3 sequence: CASTIAGGYNEQFF. In DNA, the CDR3 is TGTGCCAGCACAATAGCGGGGGGGTACAATGAGCAGTTCTTC.

The chain is built from TRBV5-1 and TRBJ1-6, with 9 bases fitting TRBD1. Germline CDR1 reads SGHRS; CDR2 reads YFSETQ. The CDR3 runs 15 residues. The junction had 6 bases not matched to a gene; V was cut back by 3 bases and J by 8 bases. CDR3 nucleotides: TGCGCCAGCAGCTGGGGACAGGGTAGTTATTCACCCCTCCACTTT. The encoded protein is CASSWGQGSYSPLHF.

This clone was found a few times. The chain couples TRBV4-1 to TRBJ1-2; no clear D. V lost 4 bases and J 3 bases, leaving 15 bases between the germline ends. The germline CDR1 and CDR2 sequences are MGHRA and YSYEKL. The CDR3 loop spans 15 amino acids. CDR3 in amino acids: CASSPIGRPDYGYTF. Here the CDR3 DNA reads TGCGCCAGCAGCCCCATAGGGAGGCCGGACTATGGCTACACCTTC.

V is TRBV4-1 and J is TRBJ1-1; no clear D. Trimming stripped 0 bases from V and 4 bases from J, with 12 bases between. Germline loops: CDR1 MGHRA, CDR2 YSYEKL. The CDR3 is 15 residues long. The CDR3 loop is CASSQDSSGLTEAFF. The CDR3 region has the DNA TGCGCCAGCAGCCAAGATTCGTCAGGTCTCACTGAAGCTTTCTTT.

This chain joins TRBV23-1 and TRBJ2-3; the D is unclear. TRBV23-1 is labeled an ORF, and its function is uncertain. This CDR3 region has 15 residues. Trimming removed 0 bases from V and 6 bases from J, with 13 bases in between. The CDR3 coding sequence is TGCGCCAGCAGTCAATCGGGTGGAGTGTCGGATACGCAGTATTTT. This translates into CASSQSGGVSDTQYF.

This chain joins TRBV18 and TRBJ1-4, with D possibly being TRBD1 (5 bases). Per the germline V gene, CDR1 is KGHSH and CDR2 is LQKENI. V was pared by 3 bases and J by 8 bases, with 13 bases between. The CDR3 has 14 residues. DNA for the CDR3: TGTGCCAGCTCACCGGGTGGGGCTGGGGAAAAACTGTTTTTT. It codes for CASSPGGAGEKLFF.

The chain has TRBV12-5 and TRBJ1-3, with no clear D. V gave up 6 bases and J gave up 4 bases, with 19 bases separating them. The germline V gene encodes CDR1 LGHNT and CDR2 FRNRAP. The CDR3 runs to 16 residues. DNA of the CDR3: TGTGCTAGTGGACCCTCGGGGAGCCCGTCCGGAAACACCATATATTTT. Encoded protein: CASGPSGSPSGNTIYF. The full variable domain, in which reference TRBV12-5 and TRBJ1-3 provide the parts outside the CDR3, is DARVTQTPRHKVTEMGQEVTMRCQPILGHNTVFWYRQTMMQGLELLAYFRNRAPLDDSGMPKDRFSAEMPDATLATLKIQPSEPRDSAVYFCASGPSGSPSGNTIYFGEGSWLTVV.

The V call is TRBV4-2, the J call TRBJ2-5, with 7 bases identical to TRBD1. Germline V lookup: CDR1 LGHNA, CDR2 YNFKEQ. CDR3 size: 16 residues. J was trimmed by 1 base and V by 1 base; bases with no gene match: 6. This chain's CDR3 is CASSQATGTAQETQYF. The DNA of the CDR3 is TGTGCCAGCAGCCAAGCCACCGGGACAGCCCAAGAGACCCAGTACTTC.

V and J are TRBV25-1 and TRBJ1-1; perhaps TRBD1 as D (6 bases). V was clipped by 2 bases and J by 1 base, with 11 bases between them. CDR3 length equals 15 residues. The germline gives CDR1 MGHDK, CDR2 SYGVNS. The CDR3 region has the DNA TGTGCCAGCAGTGAAGAGGGGGGGTGGAACACTGAAGCTTTCTTT. Translation: CASSEEGGWNTEAFF.

The rearrangement uses TRBV20-1 and TRBJ1-1; D not certain. CDR1 is DFQATT, CDR2 SNEGSKA, per germline (reference sequence). V was shortened by 6 bases and J by 9 bases, with 11 bases between the two germline ends. The CDR3 runs to 10 residues. The CDR3 spells CSAKSEQAFF. The CDR3 DNA reads TGCAGTGCAAAGAGCGAACAAGCTTTCTTT.

This clone was seen only once. The chain joins TRBV15 to TRBJ1-5, with 10 bases aligning to TRBD1. Trimming at V came to 7 bases and at J to 0 bases, leaving 6 bases not matched to a gene. The CDR3 has 16 residues. Germline V gene data show CDR1 as LNHNV and CDR2 as YYDKDF (reference sequence). The CDR3 bases are TGTGCCACCACCCCGGGACAGGGGTATAGCAATCAGCCCCAGCATTTT. Translation gives CATTPGQGYSNQPQHF.

The rearrangement links TRBV10-1 to TRBJ2-1; D is possibly TRBD2 (6 bases). CDR1 WNHNN and CDR2 SYGVQD come from the germline V gene (reference sequence). The CDR3 is made up of 13 amino acids. Trimming removed 3 bases at V and 3 bases at J, with 6 bases between. The CDR3 sequence: CASSDGGYNEQFF. In DNA form, the CDR3 reads TGCGCCAGCAGTGACGGGGGCTACAATGAGCAGTTCTTC.

The J gene is TRBJ2-6, the V gene TRBV4-1; possibly TRBD1 for D (7 bases). CDR3 size: 16 residues. The V and J ends lost 3 bases and 7 bases respectively, with 16 bases between them. Germline V CDR1 and CDR2: MGHRA, YSYEKL. CDR3 loop: CASSHPSGGFANVLTF. CDR3 nucleotides: TGCGCCAGCAGCCACCCCTCAGGGGGGTTCGCCAACGTCCTGACTTTC.

This clone was recorded once. One end of the junction varies from germline; a read error may be responsible. This rearrangement joins TRBV3-1 (or the pseudogene TRBV3-2) to TRBJ2-1, with 7 positions matching TRBD2. This CDR3 spans 14 amino acids. The V gene's germline CDR1 is LGHDT and CDR2 YNNKEL (reference sequence). CDR3 in amino acids: CASSPGGGGGGWIF. DNA for the CDR3: TGTGCCAGCAGCCCCGGTGGGGGGGGAGGTGGGTGGATCTTC.

The chain uses TRBV12-3 or TRBV12-4 and TRBJ1-1; D gene ambiguous. V dropped 2 bases and J dropped 7 bases, with 5 bases sitting between them. This CDR3 region has 11 residues. The CDR3 region has the DNA TGTGCCAGCAGTTTAACAGATGAAGCTTTCTTT. As protein: CASSLTDEAFF.

This chain connects TRBV30 to TRBJ2-1; 8 bases are shared with TRBD2. CDR3 length: 16 residues. CDR1 GTSNPN and CDR2 SVGIG come from the germline V gene (reference sequence). With 1 base clipped from V and 8 bases from J, the junction kept 13 bases outside the gene matches. As DNA, the CDR3 is TGTGCCTGGAGTGGCTTCCCCGGGACGGGGGGGGATGAGCAGTTCTTC. This translates into CAWSGFPGTGGDEQFF. The variable domain in full, completed from reference TRBV30 and TRBJ2-1, reads SQTIHQWPATLVQPVGSPLSLECTVEGTSNPNLYWYRQAAGRGLQLLFYSVGIGQISSEVPQNLSASRPQDRQFILSSKKLLLSDSGFYLCAWSGFPGTGGDEQFFGPGTRLTVL.

The rearrangement joins TRBV6-1 to TRBJ1-1; D may be TRBD1 (5 bases). The germline V gene encodes CDR1 MNHNS and CDR2 SASEGT. CDR3 length: 16 amino acids. Trimming shortened V by 1 base and J by 5 bases, and 17 bases separated the two germline ends. The CDR3 nucleotides read TGTGCCAGCAGTGAAGTTGATGGGAGGGGAAAAACTGAAGCTTTCTTT. Amino acid sequence: CASSEVDGRGKTEAFF.

The genes are TRBV5-1 and TRBJ2-1, with 7 bases lining up with TRBD1. From germline, CDR1 is SGHRS and CDR2 YFSETQ. The CDR3 loop spans 14 amino acids. V lost 4 bases, J lost 4 bases, and 5 bases stayed unmatched. The CDR3 loop reads CASSPGQSYNEQFF. In DNA, the CDR3 is TGCGCCAGCAGCCCGGGACAGTCTTACAATGAGCAGTTCTTC.

J is TRBJ2-2 and V is TRBV5-4; 7 bases align to TRBD1. CDR1 and CDR2 (germline): SGHNT, YYREEE (reference sequence). The V and J ends lost 3 bases and 2 bases, in that order; junction bases with no gene match: 7. The CDR3 covers 16 residues. In DNA form, the CDR3 reads TGTGCCAGCAGCTCAAACAGGGACAGCAACACCGGGGAGCTGTTTTTT. The encoded protein is CASSSNRDSNTGELFF. The variable domain in full, completed from reference TRBV5-4 and TRBJ2-2, reads ETGVTQSPTHLIKTRGQQVTLRCSSQSGHNTVSWYQQALGQGPQFIFQYYREEENGRGNFPPRFSGLQFPNYSSELNVNALELDDSALYLCASSSNRDSNTGELFFGEGSRLTVL.

This chain links TRBV23-1 with TRBJ2-2; D is perhaps TRBD2 (5 bases). TRBV23-1 is designated an ORF whose function remains uncertain. The CDR3 has 15 residues. Trimming pared 3 bases from V and 8 bases from J, leaving 16 bases between. The DNA for the CDR3 is TGCGCCAGCAGTCATTGTCGAGTAGCGCGGGGGGAGCTGTTTTTT. Amino acids: CASSHCRVARGELFF.

This sequence joins TRBV28 and TRBJ2-1, with TRBD1 as a possible D gene (6 bases). This CDR3 comprises 12 residues. The ends were cut back, 3 bases at V and 9 bases at J, with 9 bases in the middle. Germline values: CDR1 MDHEN, CDR2 SYDVKM. The CDR3 sequence: CASSFGRGEQFF. The CDR3 DNA is TGTGCCAGCAGTTTTGGCAGGGGTGAGCAGTTCTTC.

This clone is a singleton in its sample. The chain recombines TRBV6-4 with TRBJ2-5, with 8 bases that match TRBD2. V lost 5 bases, J lost 1 base, and 6 bases stayed unmatched. The germline gives CDR1 MRHNA, CDR2 SNTAGT. The CDR3 covers 15 residues. The CDR3, as DNA: TGTGCCAGCAGTCGGGGGGGAGCGCCCCAAGAGACCCAGTACTTC. Amino acids: CASSRGGAPQETQYF.

V and J are TRBV4-3 and TRBJ2-7, with 9 nucleotides matching TRBD1. Trimming cost V 2 bases and J 8 bases; bases outside gene matches: 4. Germline V gene sequence: CDR1 LGHNA, CDR2 YSLEER. The CDR3 loop spans 13 amino acids. In DNA form, the CDR3 reads TGCGCCAGCAGCCAACGGGACAGGGTGCAGCAGTACTTC. Protein product: CASSQRDRVQQYF.

The chain employs TRBV2 and TRBJ2-7; 10 bases fit TRBD2. J was trimmed by 6 bases and V by 8 bases; bases with no gene match: 7. The CDR3 spans 13 residues. Germline values: CDR1 SNHLY, CDR2 FYNNEI. CDR3 protein: CASQREGRGEQYF. DNA of the CDR3: TGTGCCAGCCAGCGGGAGGGCCGTGGCGAGCAGTACTTC.

The chain uses TRBV10-3 and TRBJ1-2; 9 positions agree with TRBD1. This CDR3 has 13 residues. V was pared by 11 bases and J by 4 bases, with 8 bases of the junction left unmatched. The V gene's germline CDR1 is ENHRY and CDR2 SYGVKD. CDR3 in amino acids: CALRQGGPYGYTF. The DNA for the CDR3 is TGTGCCCTCCGACAGGGGGGTCCCTATGGCTACACCTTC.

In this sample, this clone turned up a few times. This rearrangement joins TRBV18 to TRBJ1-5; TRBD1 is a possible D gene (6 bases). The germline gives CDR1 KGHSH, CDR2 LQKENI. This CDR3 comprises 13 residues. V dropped 1 base and J dropped 5 bases, with 6 bases sitting between them. The CDR3 spells CASSPQGDQPQHF. CDR3 DNA: TGTGCCAGCTCACCACAGGGGGATCAGCCCCAGCATTTT. The full variable domain, completed using reference TRBV18 and TRBJ1-5, is NAGVMQNPRHLVRRRGQEARLRCSPMKGHSHVYWYRQLPEEGLKFMVYLQKENIIDESGMPKERFSAEFPKEGPSILRIQQVVRGDSAAYFCASSPQGDQPQHFGDGTRLSIL.

Comments on this clone: Distinct nucleotide sequences in the sample also encode this CDR3. The rearrangement joins TRBV20-1 to TRBJ1-1, with no clear D. V shed 3 bases and J shed 2 bases, with 7 bases lying between them. Per germline, CDR1 DFQATT and CDR2 SNEGSKA (reference sequence). The CDR3 contains 12 residues. The CDR3 reads CSASSGNTEAFF. Written as DNA, the CDR3 is TGCAGTGCTAGTTCGGGTAACACTGAAGCTTTCTTT.